The subject of this entry is one T cell receptor (beta chain). Trimming stripped 5 bases from V and 0 bases from J, with 8 bases between. The CDR3 covers 13 residues. Germline assignment: CDR1 DFQATT and CDR2 SNEGSKA (reference sequence). This entry comes from a study of T-cell reconstitution after alpha-beta-depleted transplantation in children. Library preparation (for TCRbeta) was performed with unique molecular identifiers. TCRdb re-called the PCR reads through MiXCR, storing one row per CDR3 protein. The sample holds some 240,000 distinct CDR3 sequences; 9.7% are singletons and the top ten take around 5.1%.

The origin of this receptor is a human donor who donated a stem cell graft to a child with SCID. This material consisted of PBMCs from the stem cell graft donor, taken from the stem cell graft. This rearrangement joins TRBV20-1 to TRBJ1-5; D possibly corresponds to TRBD1 (5 bases). CDR3 sequence (DNA): TGCAGTGCTCAGGGCTTTAGCAATCAGCCCCAGCATTTT. Translating it yields CSAQGFSNQPQHF.